Shown below are 8 T cell receptor beta chains from a single sample sequenced in a study of regulatory T cells in long-lasting Graves disease. The time point: persistent/refractory GD, antithyroid drugs over 5 years with positive TRAb. Extracted PBMC RNA gave rise to the TCR library. CDR3 regions were amplified by Arm-PCR using iRepertoire HTBI primers to build TCR beta libraries. Via MiXCR, TCRdb re-called the multiplex PCR reads, giving one row per CDR3 protein. Of roughly 450,000 distinct CDR3 sequences listed, around a fifth were seen once; the top ten hold about 12%. The sequencing here drew on peripheral blood mononuclear cells (PBMCs), taken when the disease was refractory, from a patient treated with antithyroid drugs. The receptors were gathered from a female donor with Graves disease.

With respect to this clonotype: This may arise from a read error, as a much more abundant clone is one base away. The chain recombines TRBV27 with TRBJ1-2; maybe TRBD1 (5 bases). The CDR3 length is 13 residues. Trimming left V 7 bases short and J 4 bases short, with 13 bases between. Germline CDR1 MNHEY, CDR2 SMNVEV (reference sequence). The CDR3, as DNA: TGTGCCAGCAATAAGGGACGGGGCTATGGCTACACCTTC. It encodes CASNKGRGYGYTF.

V and J are TRBV5-1 and TRBJ1-2, with 9 bases that match TRBD1. The CDR3 covers 15 residues. After removal of 3 bases from V and 7 bases from J, the junction contained 10 bases not matched to a gene. Germline lookup yields CDR1 SGHRS and CDR2 YFSETQ. In DNA, the CDR3 is TGCGCCAGCAGCTACTCCGGGACAGGGCACCTTGGCTACACCTTC. It translates to CASSYSGTGHLGYTF.

This clonotype has at least ten counts. This chain connects TRBV2 to TRBJ1-1; D remains ambiguous. CDR1 and CDR2 from the germline V gene are SNHLY and FYNNEI. The CDR3 is 16 amino acids. Trimming stripped 7 bases from V and 0 bases from J, with 18 bases between. CDR3 amino acids: CASIQDTQTMNTEAFF. The CDR3 nucleotides read TGTGCCAGCATCCAAGACACACAGACCATGAACACTGAAGCTTTCTTT.

There are many counts of this clonotype. The V call is TRBV6-2 or TRBV6-3, the J call TRBJ2-5, with D possibly being TRBD1 or TRBD2 (6 bases each). CDR1 and CDR2 from the germline V gene are MNHEY and SVGEGT. The CDR3 contains 15 residues. The germline V and J ends were trimmed by 2 bases and 2 bases, with 12 bases remaining between them. The DNA for the CDR3 is TGTGCCAGCAGTTACCTTATAGGGGGGCAAGAGACCCAGTACTTC. It specifies CASSYLIGGQETQYF.

This clonotype was recorded at least ten times. The J gene is TRBJ2-4, the V gene TRBV9, with D hard to call. The CDR3 totals 15 residues. V lost 4 bases and J 0 bases, leaving 11 bases between the germline ends. The V gene's germline CDR1 is SGDLS and CDR2 YYNGEE. The CDR3 sequence: CASSPFDVAKNIQYF. The CDR3 DNA reads as TGTGCCAGCAGCCCGTTCGATGTAGCCAAAAACATTCAGTACTTC.

This clonotype was observed many times. This chain uses TRBV12-3 or TRBV12-4 with TRBJ1-2, with 8 bases matching TRBD1. The CDR3 is made up of 15 amino acids. Trimming removed 2 bases from V and 8 bases from J; junction bases left unmatched: 10. CDR3 protein: CASSLKAQGAGGYTF. CDR3 in DNA: TGTGCCAGCAGTTTAAAGGCGCAGGGGGCGGGCGGCTACACCTTC.

This clonotype was observed at least ten times. This CDR3 is CASSPAGTGDEQYF. CDR3 nucleotides: TGTGCCAGCAGTCCAGCCGGGACAGGGGATGAGCAGTACTTC. V gene TRBV6-1 combines with J gene TRBJ2-7; 10 bases match TRBD1. This CDR3 region has 14 residues. V lost 5 bases and J lost 7; bases outside the gene matches: 8. Germline V gene data show CDR1 as MNHNS and CDR2 as SASEGT.

This clonotype was seen ten or more times. The CDR3 loop is CASSQGQPKQYF. Here the CDR3 DNA reads TGTGCCAGCAGCCAGGGACAGCCTAAGCAGTACTTC. The chain is built from TRBV7-2 and TRBJ2-7; 7 nucleotides agree with TRBD1. The trim removed 5 bases at V and 8 bases at J, leaving 6 bases unmatched. CDR3 length: 12 residues. Germline-derived CDR1 and CDR2 are SGHTA and FQGNSA.